There are many counts of the clone carrying this T cell receptor beta chain. The record originates from a study of Graves' ophthalmopathy and Graves' hyperthyroidism. Scientists amplified the TCR beta CDR3 regions from RNA transcripts. Second-round multiplex PCR came after a first-round RT-PCR that employed HTBI primers. TCRdb re-derived calls from the multiplex PCR reads in MiXCR, one entry per CDR3 protein. The sample records about 700,000 distinct CDR3 sequences, 40% being singletons. The CDR3 is 15 amino acids. The germline V gene encodes CDR1 LNHNV and CDR2 YYDKDF (reference sequence). V trimming: 5 bases; J trimming: 7 bases; junction bases outside the gene matches: 9. Symptoms, serum thyroxine and TRAb, thyroid ultrasound, and orbital computed tomography formed the diagnostic basis.

The chain combines TRBV15 with TRBJ2-7; 12 nucleotides align to TRBD1. The sequenced material came from peripheral blood. The TCR sequence derives from an adult man with Graves' ophthalmopathy. The CDR3 protein is CATSPGQGASGEQYF. The CDR3, as DNA: TGTGCCACCAGCCCGGGACAGGGGGCTTCTGGGGAGCAGTACTTC.